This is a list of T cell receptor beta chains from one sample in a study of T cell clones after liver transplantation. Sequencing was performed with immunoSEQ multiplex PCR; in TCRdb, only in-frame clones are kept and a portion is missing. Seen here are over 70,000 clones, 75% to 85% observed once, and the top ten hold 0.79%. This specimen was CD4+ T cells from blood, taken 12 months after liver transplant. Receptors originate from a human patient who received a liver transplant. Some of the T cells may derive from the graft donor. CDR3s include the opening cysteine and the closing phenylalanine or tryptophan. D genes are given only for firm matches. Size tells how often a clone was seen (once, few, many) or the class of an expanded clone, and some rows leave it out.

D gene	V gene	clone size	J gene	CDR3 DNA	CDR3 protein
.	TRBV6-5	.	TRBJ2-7	TGTGCCAGCAGTTACTCGATGGGGGGTCTATACGAGCAGTACTTC	CASSYSMGGLYEQYF
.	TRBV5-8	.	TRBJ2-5	TGTGCCAGCAGCTTGGACCAAGAGACCCAGTACTTC	CASSLDQETQYF
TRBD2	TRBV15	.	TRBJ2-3	TGTGCCACCAGCAGAGATCTAGCGGGAGATCAAACGCAGTATTTT	CATSRDLAGDQTQYF
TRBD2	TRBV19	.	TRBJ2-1	TGTGCCAGTAGTGTCAAGACTAGCGTTGCGAGGTATGAGCAGTTCTTC	CASSVKTSVARYEQFF
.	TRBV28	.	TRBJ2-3	TGTGCCAGCAGTTCCGGCGGGAAAACAGATACGCAGTATTTT	CASSSGGKTDTQYF
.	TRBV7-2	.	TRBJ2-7	TGTGCCAGCAGCTTAGGGGGTCCCCGTACCTACGAGCAGTACTTC	CASSLGGPRTYEQYF
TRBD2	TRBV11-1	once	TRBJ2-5	TGTGCCAGCAGCCCCACTAGCGGGGTGGGAGAGACCCAGTACTTC	CASSPTSGVGETQYF
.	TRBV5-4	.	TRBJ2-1	TGTGCCAGCAGCGGGTCGTGGGACTCAAACAATGAGCAGTTCTTC	CASSGSWDSNNEQFF
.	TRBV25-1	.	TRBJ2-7	TGTGCCAGCAGTGACCCCGGTGCCCACGAGCAGTACTTC	CASSDPGAHEQYF
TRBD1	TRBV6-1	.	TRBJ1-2	TGTGCCAGCAGTGGCTGGGACAGAGCTAACTATGGCTACACCTTC	CASSGWDRANYGYTF
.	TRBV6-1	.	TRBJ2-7	TGTGCCAGCAGTGATAGACGGTTAAGTATCTACGAGCAGTACTTC	CASSDRRLSIYEQYF
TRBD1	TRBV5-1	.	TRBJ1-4	TGCGCCAGCAGCCAGGACAGGGAGAATGAAAAACTGTTTTTT	CASSQDRENEKLFF
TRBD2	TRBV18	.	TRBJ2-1	TGTGCCAGCTCACCACGGGGGGGTTTAAGTGAGCAGTTCTTC	CASSPRGGLSEQFF
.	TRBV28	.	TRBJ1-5	TGTGCCAGCAGTTTATCCCACAATATCATAAGGAGCAATCAGCCCCAGCATTTT	CASSLSHNIIRSNQPQHF
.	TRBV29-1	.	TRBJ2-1	TGCAGCGTTGAAGACTCCCCTGGCGGGGCATACAATGAGCAGTTCTTC	CSVEDSPGGAYNEQFF
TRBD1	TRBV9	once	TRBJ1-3	TGTGCCAGCAGATCAGACAGGGGGGGAAACACCATATATTTT	CASRSDRGGNTIYF
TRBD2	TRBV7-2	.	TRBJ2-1	TGTGCCAGCAGCCACGGGACTAGCTTTCAGGATGAGCAGTTCTTC	CASSHGTSFQDEQFF
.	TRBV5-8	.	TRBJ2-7	TGTGCCAGCAGCTTACTTAGCGGTTCTCCCAGCGAGCAGTACTTC	CASSLLSGSPSEQYF
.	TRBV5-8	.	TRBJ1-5	TGTGCCAGCAGCCTTAGGATGCGGTATTGGGGCAATCAGCCCCAGCATTTT	CASSLRMRYWGNQPQHF
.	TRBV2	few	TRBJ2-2	TGTGCCAGCAGTGATCAGAGGAACACCGGGGAGCTGTTTTTT	CASSDQRNTGELFF
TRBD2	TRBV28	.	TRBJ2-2	TGTGCCAGCAGTCCCCCGGCGGGAGCGTCTGACGGGGAGCTGTTTTTT	CASSPPAGASDGELFF
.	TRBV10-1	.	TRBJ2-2	TGCGCCAGCAGTGAGTCGGGTGGACACGGGGAGCTGTTTTTT	CASSESGGHGELFF
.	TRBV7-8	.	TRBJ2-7	TGTGCCAGCAGCAGTTACGGGGGATTAGGGGGAGAGGGAGAGCAGTACTTC	CASSSYGGLGGEGEQYF
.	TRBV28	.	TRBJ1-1	TGTGCCAGCAGTTTATGGCAGGTGAACACTGAAGCTTTCTTT	CASSLWQVNTEAFF
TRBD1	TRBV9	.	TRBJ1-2	TGTGCCAGCAGCGTAGACAGGGGCTATGGCTACACCTTC	CASSVDRGYGYTF
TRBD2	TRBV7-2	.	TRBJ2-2	TGTGCCAGCAGGCCCCCCTTTACAGCGGGAGTAATCAGACCCGGGGAGCTGTTTTTT	CASRPPFTAGVIRPGELFF
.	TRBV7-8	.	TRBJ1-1	TGTGCCAGCAGCAAGGGGGGGAACACTGAAGCTTTCTTT	CASSKGGNTEAFF
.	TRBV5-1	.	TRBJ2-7	TGCGCCAGCAGCCTCTCGGGACCGGGTTACGAGCAGTACTTC	CASSLSGPGYEQYF
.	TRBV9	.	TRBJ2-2	TGTGCCAGTAGCCAGGGGAGGGTTGAGGCCGGGGAGCTGTTTTTT	CASSQGRVEAGELFF
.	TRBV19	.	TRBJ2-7	TGTGCCAGTAGTATTTTAGTGGGTCCGGAGCAGTACTTC	CASSILVGPEQYF
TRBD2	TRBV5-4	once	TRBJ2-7	TGTGCCAGCAGTGTAAGCGGGAGTTTTTCCTACGAGCAGTACTTC	CASSVSGSFSYEQYF
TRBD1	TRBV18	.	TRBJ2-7	TGTGCCAGCTCACCACGGACAGGGTTGGGACCCGAGCAGTACTTC	CASSPRTGLGPEQYF